Described below is a single T cell receptor (beta chain) sequence and its context. The data derive from a study of patients and donors after allogeneic stem cell transplantation. Trimming removed 1 base from V and 5 bases from J, with 14 bases in between. CDR3 length: 15 amino acids. Germline values: CDR1 LGHNA, CDR2 YSLEER. From the RT-PCR reads, TCRdb called clonotypes with MiXCR, one entry per CDR3 protein. The data hold roughly 940,000 distinct CDR3 sequences, with roughly 17% observed a single time. The V and J genes are TRBV4-3 and TRBJ1-1; D possibly corresponds to TRBD1 (5 bases). Material for sequencing was blood, either unsorted or a sorted T cell fraction (not recorded which). The source of this sequence is a human donor who was either an allogeneic HSCT recipient or a stem cell or donor lymphocyte infusion donor (not recorded which). It is not recorded whose cells these are; they may come from a transplant donor. The CDR3 region is CASSQAGQKGTEAFF. CDR3 sequence (DNA): TGCGCCAGCAGCCAAGCTGGGCAAAAGGGGACTGAAGCTTTCTTT.